The present TCR beta chain was sequenced within a study of T-cell memory formation after mild COVID-19. Across the whole study: Clustering of TCRs was largely donor specific.

TCRdb re-analysed the 5' RACE reads in MiXCR, keeping a single row per CDR3 protein. The data contain around 400,000 distinct CDR3 sequences, 20% to 30% of them singletons. This clonotype was counted many times. This CDR3 region has 20 residues. CDR1 and CDR2 from the germline V gene are MNHEY and SVGEGT. V was clipped by 1 base and J by 5 bases; unmatched bases: 11. The specimen was PBMCs or a T cell subset sorted from them (not recorded which). This chain joins TRBV6-2 or TRBV6-3 and TRBJ2-2; 15 bases line up with TRBD2. The source is an adult woman who had mild COVID-19 (a few samples of this study predate the infection). Cell type and time point are not known. The CDR3: CASSYYGLAGGPRVTGELFF. CDR3 in DNA: TGTGCCAGCAGTTACTACGGACTAGCGGGAGGGCCGAGGGTTACCGGGGAGCTGTTTTTT.